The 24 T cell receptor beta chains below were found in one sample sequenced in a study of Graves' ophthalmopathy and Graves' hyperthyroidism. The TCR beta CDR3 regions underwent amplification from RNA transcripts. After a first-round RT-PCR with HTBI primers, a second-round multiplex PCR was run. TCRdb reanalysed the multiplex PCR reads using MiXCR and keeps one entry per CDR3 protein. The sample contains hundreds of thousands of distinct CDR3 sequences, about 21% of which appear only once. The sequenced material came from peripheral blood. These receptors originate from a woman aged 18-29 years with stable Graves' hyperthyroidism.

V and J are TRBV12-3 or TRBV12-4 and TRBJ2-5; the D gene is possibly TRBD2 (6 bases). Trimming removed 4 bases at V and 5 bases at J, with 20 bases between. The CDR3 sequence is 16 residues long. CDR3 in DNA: TGTGCCAGCAGTTGGGGGGTTTTGTTCGAGCTGGAGACCCAGTACTTC. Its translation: CASSWGVLFELETQYF.

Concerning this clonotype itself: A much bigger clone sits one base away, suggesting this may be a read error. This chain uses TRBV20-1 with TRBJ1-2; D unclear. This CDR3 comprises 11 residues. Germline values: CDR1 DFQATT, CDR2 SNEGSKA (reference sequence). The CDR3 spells CCAYINHGYTF. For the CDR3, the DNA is TGCTGCGCATATATAAACCATGGCTACACCTTC.

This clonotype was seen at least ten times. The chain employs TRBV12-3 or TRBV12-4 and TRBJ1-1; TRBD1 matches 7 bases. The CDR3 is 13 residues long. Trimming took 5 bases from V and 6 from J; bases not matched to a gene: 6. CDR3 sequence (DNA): TGTGCCAGCAGTCAGGGGGATTGGTCTGAAGCTTTCTTT. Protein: CASSQGDWSEAFF.

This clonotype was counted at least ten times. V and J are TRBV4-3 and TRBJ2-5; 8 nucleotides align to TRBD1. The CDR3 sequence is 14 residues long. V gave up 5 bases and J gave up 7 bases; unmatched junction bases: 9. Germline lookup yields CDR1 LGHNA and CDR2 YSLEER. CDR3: CASSMTGATGTQYF. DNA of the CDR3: TGCGCCAGCAGCATGACAGGGGCCACGGGGACCCAGTACTTC.

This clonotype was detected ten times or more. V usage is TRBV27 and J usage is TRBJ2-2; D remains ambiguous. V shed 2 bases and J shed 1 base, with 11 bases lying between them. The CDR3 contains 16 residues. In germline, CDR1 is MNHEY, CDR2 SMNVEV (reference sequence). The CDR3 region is CASSLIGEGNTGELFF. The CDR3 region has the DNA TGTGCCAGCAGTTTAATTGGGGAAGGGAACACCGGGGAGCTGTTTTTT.

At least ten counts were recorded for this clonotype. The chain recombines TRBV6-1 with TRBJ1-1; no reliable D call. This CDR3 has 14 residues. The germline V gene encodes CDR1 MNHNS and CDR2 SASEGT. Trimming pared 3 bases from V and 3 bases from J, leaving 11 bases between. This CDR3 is CASSEGFEYTEAFF. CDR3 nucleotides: TGTGCCAGCAGTGAGGGTTTTGAGTACACTGAAGCTTTCTTT.

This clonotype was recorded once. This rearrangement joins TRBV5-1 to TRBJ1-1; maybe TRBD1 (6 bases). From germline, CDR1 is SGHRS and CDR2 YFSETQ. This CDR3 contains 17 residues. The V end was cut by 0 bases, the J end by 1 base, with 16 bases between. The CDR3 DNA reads TGCGCCAGCAGCTTGGCCCCCTCAGGGGCGGGGAACACTGAAGCTTTCTTT. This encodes CASSLAPSGAGNTEAFF.

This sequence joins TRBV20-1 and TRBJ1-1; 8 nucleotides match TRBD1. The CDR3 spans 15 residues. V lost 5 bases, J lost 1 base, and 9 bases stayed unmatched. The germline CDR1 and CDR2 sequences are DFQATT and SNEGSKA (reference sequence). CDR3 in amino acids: CSAPRGQASNTEAFF. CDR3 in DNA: TGCAGTGCTCCCAGGGGACAGGCCTCGAACACTGAAGCTTTCTTT.

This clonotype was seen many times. The CDR3 loop is CATSSEETQYF. CDR3 coding DNA: TGTGCCACCAGCAGTGAAGAGACCCAGTACTTC. The chain is built from TRBV15 and TRBJ2-5, with D hard to call. Germline lookup yields CDR1 LNHNV and CDR2 YYDKDF (reference sequence). Trimming removed 3 bases at V and 3 bases at J, with 2 bases between. The CDR3 length is 11 residues.

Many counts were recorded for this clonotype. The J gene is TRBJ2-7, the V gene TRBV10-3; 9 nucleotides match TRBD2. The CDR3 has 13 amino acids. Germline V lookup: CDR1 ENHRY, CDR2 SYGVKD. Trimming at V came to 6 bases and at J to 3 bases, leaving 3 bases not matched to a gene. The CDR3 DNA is TGTGCCATCAGAAATAGCGGGGGCTACGAGCAGTACTTC. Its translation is CAIRNSGGYEQYF.

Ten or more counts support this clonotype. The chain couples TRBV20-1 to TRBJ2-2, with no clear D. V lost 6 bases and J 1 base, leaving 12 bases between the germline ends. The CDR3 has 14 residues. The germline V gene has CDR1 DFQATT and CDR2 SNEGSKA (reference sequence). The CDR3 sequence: CSAPLRKNTGELFF. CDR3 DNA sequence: TGCAGTGCCCCGTTGCGGAAGAACACCGGGGAGCTGTTTTTT.

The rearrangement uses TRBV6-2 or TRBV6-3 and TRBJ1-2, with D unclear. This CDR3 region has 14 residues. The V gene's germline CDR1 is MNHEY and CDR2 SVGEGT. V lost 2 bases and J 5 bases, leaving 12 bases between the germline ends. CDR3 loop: CASSYRQPGYGYTF. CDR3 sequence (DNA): TGTGCCAGCAGTTACCGGCAACCTGGGTATGGCTACACCTTC.

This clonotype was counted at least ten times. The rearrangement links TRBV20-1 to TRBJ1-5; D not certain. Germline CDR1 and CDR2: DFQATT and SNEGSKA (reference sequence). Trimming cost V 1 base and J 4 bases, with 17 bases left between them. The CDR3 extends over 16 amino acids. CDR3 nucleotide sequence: TGCAGTGCTAGAGCGTCGGGAATGAGTCTGAATCAGCCCCAGCATTTT. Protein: CSARASGMSLNQPQHF.

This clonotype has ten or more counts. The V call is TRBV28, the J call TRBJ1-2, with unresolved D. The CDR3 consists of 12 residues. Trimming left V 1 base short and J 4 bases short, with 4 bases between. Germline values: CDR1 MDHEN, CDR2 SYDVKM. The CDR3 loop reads CASSLSRYGYTF. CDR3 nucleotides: TGTGCCAGCAGTTTATCCCGCTATGGCTACACCTTC.

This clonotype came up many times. The CDR3 here is CASSLDRDRVQETQYF. The CDR3 DNA sequence: TGTGCCAGCAGCTTGGATCGGGACAGGGTCCAAGAGACCCAGTACTTC. The V and J genes are TRBV5-6 and TRBJ2-5; 9 nucleotides align to TRBD1. Germline CDR1 is SGHDT and CDR2 is YYEEEE. The length of the CDR3 is 16 residues. With 0 bases clipped from V and 1 base from J, the junction kept 4 bases outside the gene matches.

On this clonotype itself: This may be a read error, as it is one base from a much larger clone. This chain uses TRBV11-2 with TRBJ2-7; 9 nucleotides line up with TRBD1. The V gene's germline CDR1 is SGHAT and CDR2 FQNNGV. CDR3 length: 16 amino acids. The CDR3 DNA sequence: TGTGCCAGCAGCCCGCTGGACAGGGGACGCCTTGGCGAGCAGTGCTTC. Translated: CASSPLDRGRLGEQCF.

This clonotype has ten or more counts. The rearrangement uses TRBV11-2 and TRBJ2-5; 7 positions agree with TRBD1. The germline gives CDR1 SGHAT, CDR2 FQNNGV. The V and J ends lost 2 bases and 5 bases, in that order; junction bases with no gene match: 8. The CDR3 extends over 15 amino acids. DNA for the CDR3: TGTGCCAGCAGCTTATTGCGACAGGGTGGCGAGACCCAGTACTTC. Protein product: CASSLLRQGGETQYF.

This chain's CDR3 is CASSPPVQETQYF. CDR3 bases: TGTGCCAGCTCACCACCGGTCCAAGAGACCCAGTACTTC. The V gene is TRBV18, the J gene TRBJ2-5; D is undetermined. The CDR3 loop spans 13 amino acids. CDR1 KGHSH and CDR2 LQKENI come from the germline V gene. Between the trimmed V and J ends, which lost 0 bases and 1 base, there was a span of 3 bases.

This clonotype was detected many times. The DNA for the CDR3 is TGTGCCAGCAGCTCAGCCGGGACTAGCTACTCGACGGAGCAGTTCTTC. This translates into CASSSAGTSYSTEQFF. The chain recombines TRBV11-2 with TRBJ2-1; 9 nucleotides agree with TRBD2. The germline V gene has CDR1 SGHAT and CDR2 FQNNGV. This CDR3 contains 16 residues. J gave up 10 bases and V 4 bases, and 14 bases lay outside the gene matches.

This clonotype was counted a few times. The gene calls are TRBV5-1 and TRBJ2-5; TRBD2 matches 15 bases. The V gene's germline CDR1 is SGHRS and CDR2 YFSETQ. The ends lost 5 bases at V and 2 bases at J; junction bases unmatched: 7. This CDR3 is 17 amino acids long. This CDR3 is CASSAGTSGRHQETQYF. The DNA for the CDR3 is TGCGCCAGCAGTGCCGGGACTAGCGGGAGGCATCAAGAGACCCAGTACTTC.

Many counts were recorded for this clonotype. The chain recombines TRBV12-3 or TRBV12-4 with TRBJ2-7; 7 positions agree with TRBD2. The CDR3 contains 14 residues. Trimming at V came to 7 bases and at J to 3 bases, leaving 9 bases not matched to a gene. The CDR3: CASTLGGGVYEQYF. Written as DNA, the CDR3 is TGTGCCAGCACCTTGGGGGGAGGGGTCTACGAGCAGTACTTC.

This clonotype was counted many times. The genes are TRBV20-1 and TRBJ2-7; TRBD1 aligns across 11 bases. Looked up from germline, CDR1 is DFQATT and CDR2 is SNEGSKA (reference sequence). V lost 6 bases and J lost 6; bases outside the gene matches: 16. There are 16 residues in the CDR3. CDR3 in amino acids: CSAGGGKGQGAREQYF. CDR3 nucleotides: TGCAGTGCGGGCGGCGGGAAAGGACAGGGGGCCCGCGAGCAGTACTTC.

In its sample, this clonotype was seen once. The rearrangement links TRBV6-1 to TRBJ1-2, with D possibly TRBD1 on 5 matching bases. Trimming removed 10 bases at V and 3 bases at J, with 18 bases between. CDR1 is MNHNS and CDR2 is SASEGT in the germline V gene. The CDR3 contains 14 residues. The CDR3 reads CATKVRGEYYGYTF. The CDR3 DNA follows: TGTGCCACCAAGGTCCGAGGGGAATACTATGGCTACACCTTC.

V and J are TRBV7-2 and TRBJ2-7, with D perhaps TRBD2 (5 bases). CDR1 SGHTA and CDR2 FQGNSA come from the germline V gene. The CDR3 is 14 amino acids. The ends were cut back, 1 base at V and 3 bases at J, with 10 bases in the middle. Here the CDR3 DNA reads TGTGCCAGCAGCTTAGGTGTAGCGAACTACGAGCAGTACTTC. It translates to CASSLGVANYEQYF.